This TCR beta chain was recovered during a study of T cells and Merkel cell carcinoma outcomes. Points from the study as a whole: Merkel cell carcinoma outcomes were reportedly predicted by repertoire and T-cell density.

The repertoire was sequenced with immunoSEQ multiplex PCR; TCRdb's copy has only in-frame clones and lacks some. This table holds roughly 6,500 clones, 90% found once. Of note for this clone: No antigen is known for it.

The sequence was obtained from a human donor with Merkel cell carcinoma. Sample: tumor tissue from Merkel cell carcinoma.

CDR3 region: CAWSVGGSGDTQYF. The CDR3 nucleotides are TGTGCCTGGAGTGTAGGGGGCAGTGGAGATACGCAGTATTTT. The chain combines TRBV30 with TRBJ2-3, with 7 positions matching TRBD1. Looked up from germline, CDR1 is GTSNPN and CDR2 is SVGIG (reference sequence). Trimming removed 0 bases from V and 5 bases from J; junction bases left unmatched: 5. The CDR3 sequence is 14 residues long.